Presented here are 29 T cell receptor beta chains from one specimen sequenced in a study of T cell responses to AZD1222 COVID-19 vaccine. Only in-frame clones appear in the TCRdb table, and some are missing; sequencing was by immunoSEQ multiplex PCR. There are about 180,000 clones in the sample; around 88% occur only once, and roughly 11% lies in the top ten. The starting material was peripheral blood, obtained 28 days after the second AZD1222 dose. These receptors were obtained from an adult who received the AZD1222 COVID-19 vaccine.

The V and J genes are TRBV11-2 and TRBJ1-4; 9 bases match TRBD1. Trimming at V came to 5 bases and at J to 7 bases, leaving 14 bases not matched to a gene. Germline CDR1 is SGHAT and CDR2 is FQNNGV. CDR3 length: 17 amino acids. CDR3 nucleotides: TGTGCCAGCAGCCCGGGACAGGGCTATTCAACTCGTGAAAAACTGTTTTTT. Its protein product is CASSPGQGYSTREKLFF.

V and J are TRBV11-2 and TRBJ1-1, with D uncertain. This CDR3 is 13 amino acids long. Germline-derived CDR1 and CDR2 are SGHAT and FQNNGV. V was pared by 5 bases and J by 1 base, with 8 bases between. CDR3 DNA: TGTGCCAGCAGCCCGTGGACGAACACTGAAGCTTTCTTT. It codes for CASSPWTNTEAFF.

The CDR3 sequence is CASSTRLGQLEGAEAFF. The CDR3 DNA follows: TGTGCCAGTAGTACCCGCTTGGGACAGCTCGAGGGGGCTGAAGCTTTCTTT. The chain carries TRBV19 and TRBJ1-1; 7 bases line up with TRBD1. The CDR3 consists of 17 residues. J lost 6 bases, V lost 4 bases, and 17 bases had no gene match. Germline loops: CDR1 LNHDA, CDR2 SQIVND (reference sequence).

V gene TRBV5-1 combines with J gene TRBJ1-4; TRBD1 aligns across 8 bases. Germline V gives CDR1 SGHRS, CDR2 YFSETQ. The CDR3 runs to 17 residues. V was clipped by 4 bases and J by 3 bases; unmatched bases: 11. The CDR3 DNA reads TGCGCCAGCAGCCCCGGACAGGGCCGAACCTCTAATGAAAAACTGTTTTTT. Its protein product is CASSPGQGRTSNEKLFF.

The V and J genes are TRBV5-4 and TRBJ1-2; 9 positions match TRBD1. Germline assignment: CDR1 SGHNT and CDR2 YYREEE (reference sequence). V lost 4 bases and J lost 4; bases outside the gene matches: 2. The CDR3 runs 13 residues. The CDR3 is CASSGTGPYGYTF. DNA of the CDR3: TGTGCCAGCAGCGGGACAGGGCCCTATGGCTACACCTTC.

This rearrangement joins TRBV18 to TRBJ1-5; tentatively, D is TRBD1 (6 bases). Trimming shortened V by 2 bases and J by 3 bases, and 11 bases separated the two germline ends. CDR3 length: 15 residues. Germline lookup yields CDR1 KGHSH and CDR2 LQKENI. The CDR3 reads CASSPTAGVNQPQHF. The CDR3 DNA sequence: TGTGCCAGCTCACCAACGGCAGGGGTCAATCAGCCCCAGCATTTT.

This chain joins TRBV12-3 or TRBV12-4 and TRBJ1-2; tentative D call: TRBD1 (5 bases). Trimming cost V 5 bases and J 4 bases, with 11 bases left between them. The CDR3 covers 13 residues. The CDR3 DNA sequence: TGTGCCAGCAGTCCGCAGGGTACCTATGGCTACACCTTC. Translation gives CASSPQGTYGYTF.

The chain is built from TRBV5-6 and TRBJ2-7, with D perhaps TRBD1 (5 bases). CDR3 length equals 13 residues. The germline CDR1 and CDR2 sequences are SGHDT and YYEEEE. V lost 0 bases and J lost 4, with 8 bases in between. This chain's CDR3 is CASSLVTAYEQYF. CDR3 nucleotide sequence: TGTGCCAGCAGCTTGGTGACAGCTTACGAGCAGTACTTC.

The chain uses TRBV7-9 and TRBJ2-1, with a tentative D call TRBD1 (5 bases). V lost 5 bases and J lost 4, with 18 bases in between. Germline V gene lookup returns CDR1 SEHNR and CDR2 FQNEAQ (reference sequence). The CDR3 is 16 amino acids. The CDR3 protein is CASSTRGTERYNEQFF. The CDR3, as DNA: TGTGCCAGCAGCACAAGGGGTACAGAACGATACAATGAGCAGTTCTTC.

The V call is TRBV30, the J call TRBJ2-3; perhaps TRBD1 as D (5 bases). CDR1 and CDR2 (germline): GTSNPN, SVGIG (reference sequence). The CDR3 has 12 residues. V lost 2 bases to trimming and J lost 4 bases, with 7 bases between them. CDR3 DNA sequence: TGTGCCTGGAGTCTAGGGGCAGATACGCAGTATTTT. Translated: CAWSLGADTQYF.

The CDR3 here is CASSQPGRRTGELFF. The CDR3 DNA is TGTGCCAGCAGCCAACCGGGACGTCGGACCGGGGAGCTGTTTTTT. The J gene is TRBJ2-2, the V gene TRBV5-6; D may correspond to TRBD1 or TRBD2 (5 bases each). Germline V gene sequence: CDR1 SGHDT, CDR2 YYEEEE. The CDR3 consists of 15 residues. V was pared by 4 bases and J by 5 bases, with 15 bases between. Complete variable domain (other parts from reference TRBV5-6 and TRBJ2-2): DAGVTQSPTHLIKTRGQQVTLRCSPKSGHDTVSWYQQALGQGPQFIFQYYEEEERQRGNFPDRFSGHQFPNYSSELNVNALLLGDSALYLCASSQPGRRTGELFFGEGSRLTVL.

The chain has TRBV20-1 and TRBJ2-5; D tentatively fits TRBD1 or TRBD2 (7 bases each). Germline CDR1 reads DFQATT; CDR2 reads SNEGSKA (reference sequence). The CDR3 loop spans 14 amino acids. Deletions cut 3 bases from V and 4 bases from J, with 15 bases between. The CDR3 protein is CSASDREGRETQYF. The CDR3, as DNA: TGCAGTGCTAGTGACAGGGAGGGGAGAGAGACCCAGTACTTC.

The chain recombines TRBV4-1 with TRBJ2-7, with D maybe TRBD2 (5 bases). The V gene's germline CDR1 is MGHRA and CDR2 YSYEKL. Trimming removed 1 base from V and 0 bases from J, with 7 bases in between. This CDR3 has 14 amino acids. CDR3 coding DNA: TGCGCCAGCAGCCAAGTCCGGGACTCCTACGAGCAGTACTTC. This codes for CASSQVRDSYEQYF.

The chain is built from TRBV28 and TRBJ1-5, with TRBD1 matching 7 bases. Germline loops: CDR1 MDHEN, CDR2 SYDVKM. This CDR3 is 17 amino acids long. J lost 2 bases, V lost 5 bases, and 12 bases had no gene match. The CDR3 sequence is CASSPRQGLYGNQPQHF. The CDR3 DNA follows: TGTGCCAGCAGTCCACGACAGGGACTGTATGGCAATCAGCCCCAGCATTTT. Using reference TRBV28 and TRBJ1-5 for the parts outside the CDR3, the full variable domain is DVKVTQSSRYLVKRTGEKVFLECVQDMDHENMFWYRQDPGLGLRLIYFSYDVKMKEKGDIPEGYSVSREKKERFSLILESASTNQTSMYLCASSPRQGLYGNQPQHFGDGTRLSIL.

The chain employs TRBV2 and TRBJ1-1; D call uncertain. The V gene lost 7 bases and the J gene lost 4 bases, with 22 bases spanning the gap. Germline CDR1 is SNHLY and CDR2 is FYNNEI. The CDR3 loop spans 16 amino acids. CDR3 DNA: TGTGCCAGCACGGCCCGTGGCGGAGCGACGGGCACTGAAGCTTTCTTT. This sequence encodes CASTARGGATGTEAFF. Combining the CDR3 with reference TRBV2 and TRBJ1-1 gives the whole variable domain EPEVTQTPSHQVTQMGQEVILRCVPISNHLYFYWYRQILGQKVEFLVSFYNNEISEKSEIFDDQFSVERPDGSNFTLKIRSTKLEDSAMYFCASTARGGATGTEAFFGQGTRLTVV.

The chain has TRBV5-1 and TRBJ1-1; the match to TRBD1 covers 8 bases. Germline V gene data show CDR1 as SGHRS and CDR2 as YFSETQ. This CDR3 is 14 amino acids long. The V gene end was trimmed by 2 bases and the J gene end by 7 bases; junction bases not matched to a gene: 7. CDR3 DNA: TGCGCCAGCAGCTTTAAGGAGACAGGGGATGAAGCTTTCTTT. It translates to CASSFKETGDEAFF.

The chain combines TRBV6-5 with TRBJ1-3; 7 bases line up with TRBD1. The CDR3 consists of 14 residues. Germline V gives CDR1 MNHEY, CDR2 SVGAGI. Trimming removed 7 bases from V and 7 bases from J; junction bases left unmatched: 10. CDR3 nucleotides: TGTGCCAGCATCGGGACAGCCGGAGGCAACACCATATATTTT. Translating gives CASIGTAGGNTIYF.

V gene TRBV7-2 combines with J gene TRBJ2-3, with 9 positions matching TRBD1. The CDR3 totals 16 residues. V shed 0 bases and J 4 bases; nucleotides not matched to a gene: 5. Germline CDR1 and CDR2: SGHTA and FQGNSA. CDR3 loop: CASSLALGQGSDTQYF. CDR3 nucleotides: TGTGCCAGCAGCTTAGCGCTTGGACAGGGGTCAGATACGCAGTATTTT.

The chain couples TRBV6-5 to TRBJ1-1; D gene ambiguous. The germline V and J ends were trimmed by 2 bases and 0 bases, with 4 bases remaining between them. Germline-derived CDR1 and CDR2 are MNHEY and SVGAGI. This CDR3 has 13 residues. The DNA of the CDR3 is TGTGCCAGCAGTTACCTCATGAACACTGAAGCTTTCTTT. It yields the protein CASSYLMNTEAFF.

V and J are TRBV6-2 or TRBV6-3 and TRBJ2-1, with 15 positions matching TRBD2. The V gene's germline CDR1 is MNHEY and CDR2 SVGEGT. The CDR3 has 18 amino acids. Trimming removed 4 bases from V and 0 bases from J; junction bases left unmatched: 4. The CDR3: CASSSGLAGGVSYNEQFF. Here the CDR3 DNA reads TGTGCCAGCAGTTCTGGACTAGCGGGGGGGGTCTCCTACAATGAGCAGTTCTTC.

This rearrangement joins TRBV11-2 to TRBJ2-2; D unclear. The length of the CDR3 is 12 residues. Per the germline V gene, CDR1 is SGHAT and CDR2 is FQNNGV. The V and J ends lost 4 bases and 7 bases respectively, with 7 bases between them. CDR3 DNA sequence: TGTGCCAGCAGCTCGGGCCTCGGGGAGCTGTTTTTT. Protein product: CASSSGLGELFF. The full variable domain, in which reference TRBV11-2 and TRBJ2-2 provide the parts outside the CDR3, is EAGVAQSPRYKIIEKRQSVAFWCNPISGHATLYWYQQILGQGPKLLIQFQNNGVVDDSQLPKDRFSAERLKGVDSTLKIQPAKLEDSAVYLCASSSGLGELFFGEGSRLTVL.

The CDR3 region is CASSVEGAPGYEQYF. DNA for the CDR3: TGTGCCAGCAGCGTAGAAGGGGCCCCTGGGTACGAGCAGTACTTC. The chain links TRBV9 to TRBJ2-7, with D possibly being TRBD1 (5 bases). Germline CDR1 reads SGDLS; CDR2 reads YYNGEE. Trimming removed 0 bases from V and 4 bases from J, with 14 bases in between. CDR3 size: 15 residues.

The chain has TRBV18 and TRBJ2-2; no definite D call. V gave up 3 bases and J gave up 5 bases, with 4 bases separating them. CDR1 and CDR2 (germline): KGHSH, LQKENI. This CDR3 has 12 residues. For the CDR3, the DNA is TGTGCCAGCTCACCGGGGACCGGGGAGCTGTTTTTT. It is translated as CASSPGTGELFF.

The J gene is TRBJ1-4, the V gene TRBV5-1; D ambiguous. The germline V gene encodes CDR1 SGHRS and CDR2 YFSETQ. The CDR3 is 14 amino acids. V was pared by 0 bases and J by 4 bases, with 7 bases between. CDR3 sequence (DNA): TGCGCCAGCAGCTTGGGGAGTAGTAATGAAAAACTGTTTTTT. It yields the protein CASSLGSSNEKLFF.

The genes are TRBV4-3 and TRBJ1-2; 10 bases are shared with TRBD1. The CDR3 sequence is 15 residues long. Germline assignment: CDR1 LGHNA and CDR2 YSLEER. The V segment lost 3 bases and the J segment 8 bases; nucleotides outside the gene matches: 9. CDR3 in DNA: TGCGCCAGCAGCCACCTCCGGACAGGGGGACTCGGCTACACCTTC. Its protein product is CASSHLRTGGLGYTF.

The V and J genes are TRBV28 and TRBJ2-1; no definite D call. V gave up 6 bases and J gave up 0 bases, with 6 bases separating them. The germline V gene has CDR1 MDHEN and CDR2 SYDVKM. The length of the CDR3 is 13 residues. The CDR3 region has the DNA TGTGCCAGCAGGCTTCCCTCCTACAATGAGCAGTTCTTC. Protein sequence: CASRLPSYNEQFF.

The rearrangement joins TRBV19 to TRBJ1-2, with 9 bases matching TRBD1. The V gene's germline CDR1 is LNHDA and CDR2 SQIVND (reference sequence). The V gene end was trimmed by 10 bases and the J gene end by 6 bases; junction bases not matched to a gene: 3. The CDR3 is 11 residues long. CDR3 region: CANRDRDGYTF. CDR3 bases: TGTGCCAACAGGGACAGGGATGGCTACACCTTC.

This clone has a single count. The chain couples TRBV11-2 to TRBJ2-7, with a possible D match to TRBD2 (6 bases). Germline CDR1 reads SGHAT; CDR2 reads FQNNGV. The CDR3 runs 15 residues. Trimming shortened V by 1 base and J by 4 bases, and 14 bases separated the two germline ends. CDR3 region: CASSLVTGLLYEQYF. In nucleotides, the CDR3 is TGTGCCAGCAGCTTAGTAACCGGACTACTTTACGAGCAGTACTTC.

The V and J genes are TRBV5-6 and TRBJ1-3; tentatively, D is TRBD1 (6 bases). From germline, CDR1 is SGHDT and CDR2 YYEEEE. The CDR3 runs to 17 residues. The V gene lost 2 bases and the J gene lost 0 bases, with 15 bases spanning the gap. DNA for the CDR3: TGTGCCAGCAGCTTTTTAGGACAGTATAGCTCTGGAAACACCATATATTTT. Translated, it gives CASSFLGQYSSGNTIYF.